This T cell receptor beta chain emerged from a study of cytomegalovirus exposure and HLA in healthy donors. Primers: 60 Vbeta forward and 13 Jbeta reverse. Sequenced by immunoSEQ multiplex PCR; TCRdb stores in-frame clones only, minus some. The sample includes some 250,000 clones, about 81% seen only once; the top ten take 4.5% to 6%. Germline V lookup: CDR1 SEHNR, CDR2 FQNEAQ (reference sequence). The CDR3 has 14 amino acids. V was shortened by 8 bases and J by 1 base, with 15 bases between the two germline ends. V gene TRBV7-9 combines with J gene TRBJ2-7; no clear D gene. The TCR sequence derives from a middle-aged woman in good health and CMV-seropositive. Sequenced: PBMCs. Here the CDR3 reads CASGPKEQSYEQYF. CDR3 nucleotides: TGTGCCAGCGGTCCAAAGGAACAGTCCTACGAGCAGTACTTC.